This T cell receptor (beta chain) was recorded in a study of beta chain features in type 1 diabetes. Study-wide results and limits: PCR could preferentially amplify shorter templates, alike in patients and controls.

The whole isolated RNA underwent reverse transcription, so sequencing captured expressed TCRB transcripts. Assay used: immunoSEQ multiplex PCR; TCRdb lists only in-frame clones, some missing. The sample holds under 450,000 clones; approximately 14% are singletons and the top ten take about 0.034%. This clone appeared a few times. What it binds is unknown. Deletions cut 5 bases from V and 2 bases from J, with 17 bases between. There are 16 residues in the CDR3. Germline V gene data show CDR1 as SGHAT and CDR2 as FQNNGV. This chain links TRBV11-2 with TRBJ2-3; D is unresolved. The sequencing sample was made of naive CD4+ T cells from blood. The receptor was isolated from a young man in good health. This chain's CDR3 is CASSAFSGAVTDTQYF. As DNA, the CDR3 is TGTGCCAGCAGCGCTTTCAGTGGCGCAGTCACAGATACGCAGTATTTT.